The rows below give T cell receptor beta chains drawn from one sample of a study of T cell clonotyping in hematopoietic cell transplantation. Assay used: immunoSEQ multiplex PCR; TCRdb lists only in-frame clones, some missing. This sample has tens of thousands of clones, with approximately 95% found just once. Sample: peripheral blood mononuclear cells, taken before stem cell transplant. The receptors shown here come from a woman aged 45-65 years with acute myeloid leukemia. Some clones in this sample may be carry-over from other donors' samples. CDR3s include the opening cysteine and the closing phenylalanine or tryptophan. D genes are given only for firm matches. Expanded clones get a size class; other rows say once, few or many, or leave the size out.

>TRBJ2-5|TRBV5-1|15|TRBD2|-
TGCGCCAGCAGTTTTAGCGGGGGGGCTCAAGAGACCCAGTACTTC
CASSFSGGAQETQYF
>TRBJ2-1|TRBV6-5|14|TRBD1|-
TGTGCCAGCAGTTACACGGACAGGGTAAATGAGCAGTTCTTC
CASSYTDRVNEQFF
>TRBJ2-2|TRBV30|13|-|once
TGTGCCTGGAGTTTTGCCACCACCGGGGAGCTGTTTTTT
CAWSFATTGELFF
>TRBJ2-7|TRBV30|14|-|-
TGTGCCTGGAGTTCCGGGACACCATTCTACGAGCAGTACTTC
CAWSSGTPFYEQYF
>TRBJ2-1|TRBV5-1|13|-|-
TGCGCCAGCAGCTACGGGAGTTACAATGAGCAGTTCTTC
CASSYGSYNEQFF
>TRBJ2-2|TRBV7-3|21|TRBD2|-
TGTGCCAGCAGCTCCACTATCGGGACTAGTAAGGATAATTTCAACACCGGGGAGCTGTTTTTT
CASSSTIGTSKDNFNTGELFF
>TRBJ1-1|TRBV30|14|-|-
TGTGCCTGGATGGGAAGGGTCGATCACACTGAAGCTTTCTTT
CAWMGRVDHTEAFF
>TRBJ2-3|TRBV5-8|16|TRBD2|-
TGTGCCAGCAGCCCCGGTCTAGCGGGGGTCACAGATACGCAGTATTTT
CASSPGLAGVTDTQYF
>TRBJ1-2|TRBV19|12|-|-
TGTGCCAGTAGGCCAGGACAGTATGGCTACACCTTC
CASRPGQYGYTF
>TRBJ1-2|TRBV15|15|-|-
TGTGCCACCAGCAGAGATCGTGGAGGACACCTCGGCTACACCTTC
CATSRDRGGHLGYTF
>TRBJ2-5|TRBV5-1|16|-|-
TGCGCCAGCAGCTTGGCCGAGCAACGCGTTGTGCAGACCCAGTACTTC
CASSLAEQRVVQTQYF
>TRBJ1-4|TRBV30|15|TRBD1|-
TGTGCCTGGAGTCCCGGGACAGGGGAAGGTGAAAAACTGTTTTTT
CAWSPGTGEGEKLFF
>TRBJ1-1|TRBV28|14|-|-
TGTGCCAGCAGTTTAGGCGTGGGGAACACTGAAGCTTTCTTT
CASSLGVGNTEAFF
>TRBJ2-3|TRBV28|15|-|-
TGTGCCAGCAGCCGTGGAGGGACTAGCACAGATACGCAGTATTTT
CASSRGGTSTDTQYF
>TRBJ1-1|TRBV6-5|12|-|-
TGTGCCAGCAGTCAACAGGGCACTGAAGCTTTCTTT
CASSQQGTEAFF
>TRBJ1-4|TRBV2|14|-|-
TGTGCCAGCAGTGCACTGACAACTAATGAAAAACTGTTTTTT
CASSALTTNEKLFF
>TRBJ2-7|TRBV14|12|-|-
TGTGCCAGCAGCCAAGGGCTATCTGTGCAGTACTTC
CASSQGLSVQYF
>TRBJ2-5|TRBV28|16|TRBD1|-
TGTGCCAGCAGACCACCCAGCTACAGGGGTCAAGAGACCCAGTACTTC
CASRPPSYRGQETQYF
>TRBJ1-5|TRBV19|16|-|-
TGTGCCAGCTGGACCTCGGTAGGGGGTCGGAATCAGCCCCAGCATTTT
CASWTSVGGRNQPQHF
>TRBJ1-2|TRBV14|13|-|few
TGTGCCAGCAGCCAAGATCTCGAGGCAGGCTACACCTTC
CASSQDLEAGYTF
>TRBJ2-7|TRBV27|14|TRBD1|-
TGTGCCAGCAGGGGGACAGGGTCTGTCTACGAGCAGTACTTC
CASRGTGSVYEQYF
>TRBJ2-7|TRBV6-5|13|-|-
TGTGCCAGCAGTTACGAGGGGGCCTACGAGCAGTACTTC
CASSYEGAYEQYF
>TRBJ1-1|TRBV27|14|TRBD1|-
TGTGCCAGCAGTCCAGACAGGGTTTACACTGAAGCTTTCTTT
CASSPDRVYTEAFF
>TRBJ1-2|TRBV30|13|-|-
TGTGCCTGGATCAGGGCCGCTAACTATGGCTACACCTTC
CAWIRAANYGYTF
>TRBJ2-7|TRBV30|14|-|-
TGTGCCTGGAGTCGGCCCCTACTAGTTCTCGAGCAGTACTTC
CAWSRPLLVLEQYF
>TRBJ2-3|TRBV30|17|-|-
TGTGCCTGGAGACACGAGCCGGACTCAGAAAACACAGATACGCAGTATTTT
CAWRHEPDSENTDTQYF
>TRBJ1-4|TRBV4-2|15|-|-
TGTGCCAGCAGCCTGGACACTAAGGAGGATGAAAAACTGTTTTTT
CASSLDTKEDEKLFF
>TRBJ1-1|TRBV19|11|-|-
TGTGCCAGTAGTAGAAACACTGAAGCTTTCTTT
CASSRNTEAFF
>TRBJ2-7|TRBV14|15|-|once
TGTGCCAGCCGAAAGGGAGGACGGGTTGGCTACGAGCAGTACTTC
CASRKGGRVGYEQYF
>TRBJ2-7|TRBV5-6|14|TRBD2|-
TGTGCCAGCAGCTACTGGACTAGCGGCTACGAGCAGTACTTC
CASSYWTSGYEQYF
>TRBJ1-5|TRBV27|15|-|-
TGTGCCAGCAGCCCCTGGGACGGTAGCAATCAGCCCCAGCATTTT
CASSPWDGSNQPQHF
>TRBJ1-2|TRBV30|14|-|-
TGTGCCTGGAGTGTAGAGCGGGCAAGGGAGGGCTACACCTTC
CAWSVERAREGYTF
>TRBJ1-6|TRBV19|14|-|-
TGTGCCAGTAGTACCACGGGAGGGCGGTCACCCCTCCACTTT
CASSTTGGRSPLHF
>TRBJ1-1|TRBV7-2|14|TRBD1|-
TGTGCCAGCAGTAAAACAGGGGGCAGGATGGAAGCTTTCTTT
CASSKTGGRMEAFF
>TRBJ1-1|TRBV27|16|-|-
TGTGCCAGCAGTTTATCGATCTCTCAGTGGCGGAATGAAGCTTTCTTT
CASSLSISQWRNEAFF
>TRBJ1-3|TRBV10-1|15|-|-
TGCGCCAGCAGTCACAGGGTTAATACTGGAAACACCATATATTTT
CASSHRVNTGNTIYF
>TRBJ2-3|TRBV11-3|14|-|-
TGTGCCAGCAGCCTTGCGAGGAGCACAGATACGCAGTATTTT
CASSLARSTDTQYF
>TRBJ2-7|TRBV9|14|-|-
TGTGCCAGCAGCGTTCACCGGGACATAGGCGAGCAGTACTTC
CASSVHRDIGEQYF
>TRBJ1-2|TRBV27|12|-|-
TGTGCCAGCAGCCCTCAGGGTTATGGCTACACCTTC
CASSPQGYGYTF
>TRBJ2-7|TRBV2|15|-|-
TGTGCCAGCAGTGGATACAGGGTAGGGGACTACGAGCAGTACTTC
CASSGYRVGDYEQYF
>TRBJ1-1|TRBV6-1|15|-|-
TGTGCCAGCAGTGAACAGGGTATGGGACACACTGAAGCTTTCTTT
CASSEQGMGHTEAFF
>TRBJ2-7|TRBV6-1|14|-|-
TGTGCCAGCAGTGAAGATTTACCCACCCACGAGCAGTACTTC
CASSEDLPTHEQYF